This T cell receptor beta chain was profiled in a study of siplizumab effects on memory and regulatory T cells. Whole-study context: Paired mixed lymphocyte reactions received either siplizumab at roughly 1 ug/mL or no drug.

Findings and limits, study-wide: Naive T cells seemed more diverse than memory cells and seemed major alloresponse contributors.

In its sample, this clone was seen a few times. Its antigen remains unidentified. The study assayed 90,000 to 100,000 TCR templates per sample. Only in-frame clones appear in the TCRdb table, and some are missing; sequencing was by immunoSEQ multiplex PCR. The repertoire holds 20,000 or so clones, with approximately 44% as singletons. The mixed lymphocyte reaction cells were cocultured at 37°C for roughly 6 days. With V trimmed by 3 bases and J by 5 bases, 14 bases remained unmatched. There are 17 residues in the CDR3. CDR1 and CDR2 (germline): LNHDA, SQIVND (reference sequence). The rearrangement joins TRBV19 to TRBJ2-5; TRBD1 matches at 8 bases. The material sequenced was CFSE-low (dividing) CD4+ T cells sorted from an allogeneic mixed lymphocyte reaction. The sequence derives from a human donor in good health; the cells came from an allogeneic mixed lymphocyte reaction. Some clones in this sample may be carry-over from other donors' samples. The DNA of the CDR3 is TGTGCCAGTAGTATCTCCCTCGGACAGGGTAGTTGGGAGACCCAGTACTTC. As protein: CASSISLGQGSWETQYF.